The TCR beta chain under discussion was sequenced for a study of beta chain features in type 1 diabetes. Study-wide findings and caveats: Sequencing from cDNA could over-represent high-TCR-expressing cells. Type 1 diabetes patients had TCRB CDR3s that were shorter (moderately but significantly so) in all four CD4+ subsets. There were fewer insertions and more deletions at the VDJ junctions of type 1 diabetes patients.

Cell sorting via CD45RO/CCR7/CD25/CD127/CD95/CD27 was performed to obtain CD4+ naive, central memory, regulatory and stem cell-like memory cells. Sort purity for all populations was recorded as exceeding 98%. The CDR3 contains 15 residues. CDR1 is MDHEN, CDR2 SYDVKM, per germline. V lost 11 bases and J 6 bases, leaving 22 bases between the germline ends. About this clone: Its antigen is currently unknown.

Expressed TCRB transcripts got sequenced, as all isolated RNA was reverse transcribed. Sequenced by immunoSEQ multiplex PCR; TCRdb stores in-frame clones only, minus some. The sample holds 250,000 to 350,000 clones, roughly 13% seen once. Sequenced sample: naive CD4+ T cells from blood. The gene calls are TRBV28 and TRBJ2-2, with a possible D match to TRBD2 (5 bases). The receptor comes from a man under 40 with type 1 diabetes. This CDR3 is CAVPRAVGLAGELFF. DNA of the CDR3: TGTGCCGTCCCGAGGGCAGTGGGGTTGGCCGGGGAGCTGTTTTTT.